Each of the 32 T cell receptor beta chains below was sequenced from the same sample in a study of T cell responses to AZD1222 COVID-19 vaccine (dated by TCRdb to about 2021). Receptors were amplified or captured by the immunoSEQ multiplex PCR assay. What TCRdb holds here is the immuneACCESS table cut down to in-frame rearrangements. Part of the clones is not present; checked against another copy, under half of the missing clones reflect an unresolved V gene, and the others are unexplained. The sample table holds about 69,000 clones, of which roughly 80% were seen once. Around a quarter of the sample is taken by the ten largest. Sample time point, as interpreted from the label and publication: about 28 days (+/-7) after the second vaccine dose. Source: peripheral blood, taken 28 days after the second AZD1222 dose. These receptors all stem from an adult who received the AZD1222 COVID-19 vaccine.

This clone was recorded only once. V gene TRBV9 combines with J gene TRBJ2-2; D is perhaps TRBD2 (5 bases). This CDR3 is 16 amino acids long. Germline V lookup: CDR1 SGDLS, CDR2 YYNGEE. V was shortened by 3 bases and J by 5 bases, with 17 bases between the two germline ends. CDR3 in amino acids: CASSAPPPRETGELFF. The CDR3 nucleotides are TGTGCCAGCAGCGCACCCCCCCCAAGGGAGACCGGGGAGCTGTTTTTT.

This clone was seen a handful of times. The CDR3 reads CASSRGGYAEAFF. In nucleotides, the CDR3 is TGTGCCAGCAGCAGGGGAGGGTACGCTGAAGCTTTCTTT. The V and J genes are TRBV25-1 and TRBJ1-1; the D gene is possibly TRBD1 (6 bases). This CDR3 has 13 amino acids. CDR1 and CDR2 (germline): MGHDK, SYGVNS. Deletions cut 6 bases from V and 6 bases from J, with 14 bases between.

J is TRBJ2-7 and V is TRBV5-4; 10 bases agree with TRBD2. The CDR3 extends over 13 amino acids. Germline V gene lookup returns CDR1 SGHNT and CDR2 YYREEE (reference sequence). Losses at the gene ends were 4 bases for V and 9 bases for J; bases not matched to a gene: 7. CDR3 sequence (DNA): TGTGCCAGCAGCCTCGGACTAGCGGCGACGCAGTACTTC. This encodes CASSLGLAATQYF.

The chain uses TRBV7-2 and TRBJ1-1; no clear D gene. Germline CDR1 and CDR2: SGHTA and FQGNSA. V was pared by 4 bases and J by 1 base, with 7 bases between. The CDR3 runs to 13 residues. DNA for the CDR3: TGTGCCAGCAGCTCATTGAAGAACACTGAAGCTTTCTTT. Its translation: CASSSLKNTEAFF. The complete variable domain, with remaining parts taken from reference TRBV7-2 and TRBJ1-1, reads GAGVSQSPSNKVTEKGKDVELRCDPISGHTALYWYRQSLGQGLEFLIYFQGNSAPDKSGLPSDRFSAERTGGSVSTLTIQRTQQEDSAVYLCASSSLKNTEAFFGQGTRLTVV.

The chain joins TRBV3-1 (or the pseudogene TRBV3-2) to TRBJ1-2, with a tentative D call TRBD1 (5 bases). This CDR3 region has 14 residues. Germline V CDR1 and CDR2: LGHDT, YNNKEL (reference sequence). V lost 0 bases and J lost 7, with 12 bases in between. The CDR3 coding sequence is TGTGCCAGCAGCCAAGAAATGGCAGGGACTGGCTACACCTTC. This gives the protein CASSQEMAGTGYTF.

The rearrangement links TRBV4-1 to TRBJ1-2; D gene unclear. The CDR3 covers 12 residues. The germline CDR1 and CDR2 sequences are MGHRA and YSYEKL. Trimming left V 5 bases short and J 8 bases short, with 12 bases between. This CDR3 reads CASSTHTGGYTF. Written as DNA, the CDR3 is TGCGCCAGCAGCACCCATACGGGAGGCTACACCTTC.

This chain links TRBV2 with TRBJ1-2; the D is unclear. The CDR3 contains 12 residues. Germline loops: CDR1 SNHLY, CDR2 FYNNEI. The V gene lost 3 bases and the J gene lost 4 bases, with 6 bases spanning the gap. The CDR3: CASSETVYGYTF. In DNA form, the CDR3 reads TGTGCCAGCAGTGAGACGGTCTATGGCTACACCTTC. Full variable domain (rest looked up from reference TRBV2 and TRBJ1-2): EPEVTQTPSHQVTQMGQEVILRCVPISNHLYFYWYRQILGQKVEFLVSFYNNEISEKSEIFDDQFSVERPDGSNFTLKIRSTKLEDSAMYFCASSETVYGYTFGSGTRLTVV.

The chain couples TRBV29-1 to TRBJ1-1, with D unresolved. The V end lost 3 bases, the J end lost 1 base, and 9 bases lay between the germline ends. Germline V lookup: CDR1 SQVTM, CDR2 ANQGSEA. This CDR3 contains 13 residues. The CDR3 region is CSVEGLGNTEAFF. In DNA, the CDR3 is TGCAGCGTTGAGGGGTTGGGGAACACTGAAGCTTTCTTT.

This chain joins TRBV5-5 and TRBJ2-5, with 9 bases lining up with TRBD2. Germline CDR1 is SGHKS and CDR2 is YYEKEE (reference sequence). The CDR3 has 14 amino acids. Losses at the gene ends were 0 bases for V and 5 bases for J; bases not matched to a gene: 2. CDR3 nucleotide sequence: TGTGCCAGCAGCTTGGGCGGGAGGGAGGAGACCCAGTACTTC. Protein product: CASSLGGREETQYF.

This chain joins TRBV5-1 and TRBJ1-1, with 8 bases aligning to TRBD1. This CDR3 is built from 15 residues. Per the germline V gene, CDR1 is SGHRS and CDR2 is YFSETQ. V shed 4 bases, J shed 4 bases, and the junction held 9 bases outside the gene matches. CDR3: CASSIVQGAGTEAFF. CDR3 DNA sequence: TGCGCCAGCAGCATTGTTCAGGGGGCTGGCACTGAAGCTTTCTTT. Filled out from reference TRBV5-1 and TRBJ1-1, the complete variable domain reads KAGVTQTPRYLIKTRGQQVTLSCSPISGHRSVSWYQQTPGQGLQFLFEYFSETQRNKGNFPGRFSGRQFSNSRSEMNVSTLELGDSALYLCASSIVQGAGTEAFFGQGTRLTVV.

This rearrangement joins TRBV5-1 to TRBJ1-2; D ambiguous. The CDR3 has 15 residues. The V gene's germline CDR1 is SGHRS and CDR2 YFSETQ. Trimming pared 4 bases from V and 7 bases from J, leaving 20 bases between. The chain's CDR3 is CASSPDGVPRGGYTF. The CDR3 DNA follows: TGCGCCAGCAGCCCCGACGGAGTGCCTCGGGGTGGCTACACCTTC.

This clone appeared a few times. The J gene is TRBJ1-5, the V gene TRBV12-3 or TRBV12-4; no reliable D call. The V gene lost 3 bases and the J gene lost 0 bases, with 3 bases spanning the gap. The CDR3 runs to 13 residues. The CDR3 nucleotides read TGTGCCAGCAGTTTGGGTAGCAATCAGCCCCAGCATTTT. As protein: CASSLGSNQPQHF.

The CDR3 spells CASSLLGGGDTEAFF. CDR3 sequence (DNA): TGCGCCAGCAGCTTGCTGGGGGGTGGGGACACTGAAGCTTTCTTT. The V and J genes are TRBV5-1 and TRBJ1-1, with a possible D match to TRBD1 (5 bases). The CDR3 length is 15 residues. V lost 1 base to trimming and J lost 3 bases, with 13 bases between them. From germline, CDR1 is SGHRS and CDR2 YFSETQ.

By share, this clone ranks as medium-sized. This chain uses TRBV6-5 with TRBJ2-7; weak D call: TRBD1 (6 bases). This CDR3 has 15 amino acids. CDR1 and CDR2 (germline): MNHEY, SVGAGI. The ends were cut back, 5 bases at V and 2 bases at J, with 16 bases in the middle. The CDR3 coding sequence is TGTGCCAGCAGTCCCGAACCGGGACATCCCTACGAGCAGTACTTC. It specifies CASSPEPGHPYEQYF.

This CDR3 is CASSLTETEQYF. DNA for the CDR3: TGTGCCAGCAGTCTGACAGAGACCGAGCAGTACTTC. The gene calls are TRBV6-5 and TRBJ2-7; weak D call: TRBD1 (5 bases). Trimming took off 5 bases at V and 6 bases at J, with 11 bases between the two ends. Looked up from germline, CDR1 is MNHEY and CDR2 is SVGAGI. The CDR3 contains 12 residues.

The genes are TRBV6-2 or TRBV6-3 and TRBJ2-3, with D possibly being TRBD1 (6 bases). Germline V lookup: CDR1 MNHEY, CDR2 SVGEGT. Trimming stripped 5 bases from V and 4 bases from J, with 13 bases between. CDR3 length: 14 residues. CDR3 bases: TGTGCCAGCAGTCCGGGCTACAGGGCAGATACGCAGTATTTT. Its translation: CASSPGYRADTQYF.

The V call is TRBV21-1, the J call TRBJ2-2; TRBD2, the D gene given by the table, was not confirmed from the DNA. TRBV21-1 is a pseudogene segment. The CDR3 contains 18 residues. CDR3 DNA sequence: TGTGCCAGCAGCACTGGGACAAGCGGGAGGGCCTTAAACGGGGAGCTGTTTTTT. Translated: CASSTGTSGRALNGELFF.

The V call is TRBV27, the J call TRBJ1-2, with no clear D. This CDR3 has 15 amino acids. The germline V gene encodes CDR1 MNHEY and CDR2 SMNVEV (reference sequence). V was cut by 5 bases and J by 0 bases, with 13 bases left in between. Here the CDR3 reads CASSPSMTANYGYTF. CDR3 DNA: TGTGCCAGCAGTCCCAGTATGACGGCTAACTATGGCTACACCTTC.

The genes are TRBV7-9 and TRBJ2-1; 14 bases agree with TRBD2. With 5 bases clipped from V and 3 bases from J, the junction kept 12 bases outside the gene matches. The CDR3 totals 19 residues. The germline CDR1 and CDR2 sequences are SEHNR and FQNEAQ (reference sequence). This CDR3 reads CASSPVGTSGGTNYNEQFF. The CDR3, as DNA: TGTGCCAGCAGCCCCGTCGGGACTAGCGGGGGCACCAACTACAATGAGCAGTTCTTC.

V is TRBV6-6 and J is TRBJ1-1; D gene ambiguous. The length of the CDR3 is 14 residues. Germline-derived CDR1 and CDR2 are MNHNY and SVGAGI (reference sequence). Trimming cost V 8 bases and J 4 bases, with 17 bases left between them. CDR3 in amino acids: CASGSRGSGTEAFF. In DNA form, the CDR3 reads TGTGCCAGCGGGTCGCGAGGATCAGGCACTGAAGCTTTCTTT.

In its sample, this clone was seen a few times. The chain is built from TRBV25-1 and TRBJ2-1; the D is unclear. Trimming left V 6 bases short and J 2 bases short, with 11 bases between. Germline V gene sequence: CDR1 MGHDK, CDR2 SYGVNS. The length of the CDR3 is 14 residues. CDR3 residues: CASSEIGTYNEQFF. The CDR3 DNA reads TGTGCCAGCAGCGAGATAGGGACCTACAATGAGCAGTTCTTC.

The table lists this clone with many counts. J is TRBJ2-3 and V is TRBV6-4; 13 positions match TRBD2. This CDR3 region has 15 residues. V was clipped by 0 bases and J by 6 bases; unmatched bases: 0. The germline gives CDR1 MRHNA, CDR2 SNTAGT. The DNA of the CDR3 is TGTGCCAGCAGTGACTCGACTAGCGGGGGGGATACGCAGTATTTT. Its translation: CASSDSTSGGDTQYF.

V and J are TRBV5-8 and TRBJ2-3; D not resolved. Germline lookup yields CDR1 SGHTS and CDR2 YDEGEE. The CDR3 is 12 residues long. V lost 4 bases and J 4 bases, leaving 7 bases between the germline ends. CDR3 loop: CASSPVADTQYF. The DNA for the CDR3 is TGTGCCAGCAGCCCAGTGGCAGATACGCAGTATTTT.

J is TRBJ1-6 and V is TRBV6-5; 9 positions match TRBD1. Trimming removed 6 bases from V and 4 bases from J; junction bases left unmatched: 4. The germline V gene encodes CDR1 MNHEY and CDR2 SVGAGI. This CDR3 has 15 residues. The CDR3 sequence is CASSQDRGYNSPLHF. In nucleotides, the CDR3 is TGTGCCAGCAGCCAGGACAGGGGTTATAATTCACCCCTCCACTTT.

The rearrangement links TRBV12-5 to TRBJ1-3; TRBD1 matches at 7 bases. Germline assignment: CDR1 LGHNT and CDR2 FRNRAP. The CDR3 extends over 16 amino acids. V lost 4 bases to trimming and J lost 4 bases; unmatched junction nucleotides: 10. CDR3 nucleotides: TGTGCTAGTGGTTACGAAGAGGGGGCAGGAGGAAACACCATATATTTT. This translates into CASGYEEGAGGNTIYF.

The chain couples TRBV10-3 to TRBJ2-5, with 10 positions matching TRBD1. The CDR3 has 16 residues. V shed 4 bases, J shed 5 bases, and the junction held 10 bases outside the gene matches. CDR1 is ENHRY and CDR2 is SYGVKD in the germline V gene. CDR3 DNA: TGTGCCATCAGTGGCGGGGGGACAGGGGCGCCTGAGACCCAGTACTTC. Encoded protein: CAISGGGTGAPETQYF.

Many counts were recorded for this clone. The chain recombines TRBV12-3 or TRBV12-4 with TRBJ1-6, with 7 bases identical to TRBD1. The CDR3 extends over 12 amino acids. V lost 4 bases to trimming and J lost 13 bases; unmatched junction nucleotides: 4. CDR3 protein: CASSSQGGPLHF. The CDR3 DNA follows: TGTGCCAGCAGTTCCCAGGGGGGGCCCCTCCACTTT.

This chain links TRBV27 with TRBJ2-3; D is unclear. Trimming cost V 7 bases and J 2 bases, with 16 bases left between them. Per the germline V gene, CDR1 is MNHEY and CDR2 is SMNVEV (reference sequence). The CDR3 covers 15 residues. This CDR3 is CASKIRVTSTDTQYF. CDR3 DNA: TGTGCCAGCAAAATTCGGGTCACATCCACAGATACGCAGTATTTT.

The J gene is TRBJ1-5, the V gene TRBV5-1, with no clear D. The CDR3 covers 19 residues. Germline-derived CDR1 and CDR2 are SGHRS and YFSETQ. V was trimmed by 1 base and J by 0 bases, leaving 20 bases between them. The CDR3 here is CASSLCDRSPGYSNQPQHF. The CDR3, as DNA: TGCGCCAGCAGCTTGTGCGATAGAAGTCCAGGTTATAGCAATCAGCCCCAGCATTTT.

The rearrangement joins TRBV5-1 to TRBJ1-6, with 8 bases identical to TRBD1. The ends lost 2 bases at V and 10 bases at J; junction bases unmatched: 8. The CDR3 runs to 15 residues. Germline CDR1 is SGHRS and CDR2 is YFSETQ. CDR3 sequence: CASSFRTGSASPLHF. For the CDR3, the DNA is TGCGCCAGCAGCTTTAGGACAGGGTCGGCGTCACCCCTCCACTTT.

This clone appeared a few times. The chain couples TRBV5-6 to TRBJ2-7; 9 positions agree with TRBD1. Trimming removed 10 bases from V and 3 bases from J; junction bases left unmatched: 11. The CDR3 loop spans 14 amino acids. Germline assignment: CDR1 SGHDT and CDR2 YYEEEE. This CDR3 is CALDPRQGGYEQYF. As DNA, the CDR3 is TGTGCCCTTGACCCGCGACAGGGGGGCTACGAGCAGTACTTC.

The genes are TRBV25-1 and TRBJ1-1; perhaps TRBD1 as D (5 bases). V dropped 1 base and J dropped 8 bases, with 11 bases sitting between them. The germline V gene encodes CDR1 MGHDK and CDR2 SYGVNS. The CDR3 contains 13 residues. In DNA, the CDR3 is TGTGCCAGCAGTGAATTTGGGGGATTGGAAGCTTTCTTT. Its protein is CASSEFGGLEAFF.